One TCR beta chain is described in this entry. CDR1 and CDR2 (germline): SGHAT, FQNNGV. This CDR3 spans 13 amino acids. V was trimmed by 5 bases and J by 7 bases, leaving 14 bases between them. The record originates from a study of blood T cell repertoires in COVID-19. Across the whole study: There were acute and convalescent COVID-19 samples, and they came from the United States, Italy and Spain. Sample material is recorded as cDNA or gDNA derived from T cells, B-cell-depleted T cells, or PBMCs.

Produced via immunoSEQ multiplex PCR; TCRdb's table is partial and in-frame only. The sample yields fewer than 350,000 clones, around 90% seen once. The J gene is TRBJ1-1, the V gene TRBV11-2; no definite D call. Sequenced input: PBMCs or T cells enriched from blood (not recorded which). The sequence was obtained from a woman aged 18-29 years with acute COVID-19. The CDR3 coding sequence is TGTGCCAGCAGCCTGACGGGTAACGGTGAAGCTTTCTTT. It is translated as CASSLTGNGEAFF.